A single sample gave rise to the 23 T cell receptor beta chains below, sequenced in a study of OX40 agonist ivuxolimab in advanced cancers. Repertoires were generated with immunoSEQ multiplex PCR, while TCRdb's copy carries only in-frame clones and drops some. In the table there are 66,000 or so clones, approximately 84% of which are singletons. This specimen consisted of CD4+ or CD8+ T cells sorted from blood, obtained in a trial of the OX40 agonist ivuxolimab. These receptors were collected from an adult with an advanced solid tumor such as melanoma, head and neck, liver or kidney cancer.

The chain employs TRBV6-1 and TRBJ1-2; 10 bases align to TRBD1. Per germline, CDR1 MNHNS and CDR2 SASEGT. This CDR3 contains 14 residues. J was trimmed by 8 bases and V by 6 bases; bases with no gene match: 9. CDR3 protein: CASRGGQGGQGYTF. The CDR3, as DNA: TGTGCCAGCAGGGGCGGACAGGGGGGTCAAGGCTACACCTTC.

In its sample, this clone was seen a few times. The chain is built from TRBV29-1 and TRBJ1-5; D not resolved. The CDR3 runs to 13 residues. Germline V gene lookup returns CDR1 SQVTM and CDR2 ANQGSEA. V gave up 2 bases and J gave up 6 bases, with 11 bases separating them. The CDR3: CSVEMSMGQPQHF. Written as DNA, the CDR3 is TGCAGCGTTGAAATGTCAATGGGTCAGCCCCAGCATTTT.

The genes are TRBV6-5 and TRBJ1-5; D ambiguous. The CDR3 runs 14 residues. From germline, CDR1 is MNHEY and CDR2 SVGAGI. V was pared by 5 bases and J by 1 base, with 9 bases between. The CDR3 protein is CASSEQGSNQPQHF. CDR3 coding DNA: TGTGCCAGCAGTGAGCAAGGGAGCAATCAGCCCCAGCATTTT.

This clone has just one count. This chain links TRBV20-1 with TRBJ2-1; D call uncertain. This CDR3 has 11 residues. Trimming removed 5 bases from V and 8 bases from J, with 10 bases in between. CDR1 and CDR2 (germline): DFQATT, SNEGSKA (reference sequence). The CDR3 reads CSARRSDEQFF. The CDR3 coding sequence is TGCAGTGCTCGACGGTCGGATGAGCAGTTCTTC.

By its share, this clone is medium-sized. J is TRBJ1-4 and V is TRBV2; 10 bases line up with TRBD1. Germline loops: CDR1 SNHLY, CDR2 FYNNEI. V trimming: 5 bases; J trimming: 8 bases; junction bases outside the gene matches: 11. The CDR3 loop spans 16 amino acids. CDR3 region: CASSPGQGRGGEKLFF. The DNA for the CDR3 is TGTGCCAGCAGTCCGGGACAGGGGCGGGGAGGGGAAAAACTGTTTTTT.

The rearrangement uses TRBV13 and TRBJ2-5; 8 bases align to TRBD1. This CDR3 region has 17 residues. The V gene end was trimmed by 0 bases and the J gene end by 1 base; junction bases not matched to a gene: 7. Germline V gene data show CDR1 as PRHDT and CDR2 as FYEKMQ (reference sequence). In DNA form, the CDR3 reads TGTGCCAGCAGCTTAGGCAGGGGGCAAAAACCCCAAGAGACCCAGTACTTC. It codes for CASSLGRGQKPQETQYF.

The chain combines TRBV5-5 with TRBJ1-1; D uncertain. Germline CDR1 SGHKS, CDR2 YYEKEE (reference sequence). This CDR3 spans 15 amino acids. With 1 base removed from V and 1 base from J, the gap between germline ends came to 11 bases. CDR3 sequence reads: CASSLSRKTNTEAFF. In DNA form, the CDR3 reads TGTGCCAGCAGCTTGAGTAGGAAGACGAACACTGAAGCTTTCTTT.

This sequence joins TRBV7-2 and TRBJ2-3, with TRBD2 matching over 13 bases. V lost 4 bases to trimming and J lost 4 bases; unmatched junction nucleotides: 5. The CDR3 spans 16 residues. CDR1 is SGHTA, CDR2 FQGNSA, per germline. CDR3 nucleotide sequence: TGTGCCAGCAGCTCGGGACTAGCGGGGAGGGCAGATACGCAGTATTTT. Translating gives CASSSGLAGRADTQYF.

This sequence joins TRBV19 and TRBJ2-2; tentatively, D is TRBD1 (5 bases). This CDR3 has 10 residues. CDR1 and CDR2 (germline): LNHDA, SQIVND (reference sequence). The V end lost 8 bases, the J end lost 8 bases, and 6 bases lay between the germline ends. This CDR3 reads CASQGGELFF. The CDR3 DNA is TGTGCCAGTCAGGGAGGGGAGCTGTTTTTT.

V is TRBV14 and J is TRBJ1-2, with D possibly TRBD1 on 5 matching bases. Trimming cost V 1 base and J 4 bases, with 16 bases left between them. Germline V gene data show CDR1 as SGHDN and CDR2 as FVKESK. CDR3 size: 16 residues. Written as DNA, the CDR3 is TGTGCCAGCAGCCAAGCCGGCGGGGCGGGGATCTATGGCTACACCTTC. It specifies CASSQAGGAGIYGYTF.

The chain couples TRBV29-1 to TRBJ2-5; TRBD1 agrees at 10 bases. J was trimmed by 4 bases and V by 5 bases; bases with no gene match: 10. This CDR3 has 15 amino acids. CDR1 is SQVTM and CDR2 is ANQGSEA in the germline V gene. Written as DNA, the CDR3 is TGCAGCGTTTTAGGGGGGACAGGGGTATCAGAGACCCAGTACTTC. Translated: CSVLGGTGVSETQYF.

The CDR3 DNA sequence: TGTGCCAGTAGTATGTGGGGTTTAGACACTGAAGCTTTCTTT. This translates into CASSMWGLDTEAFF. The chain combines TRBV19 with TRBJ1-1, with D unclear. V was trimmed by 3 bases and J by 3 bases, leaving 11 bases between them. In germline, CDR1 is LNHDA, CDR2 SQIVND (reference sequence). The CDR3 contains 14 residues.

This clone has only a few counts. Other nucleotide sequences in the sample specify the same CDR3. V is TRBV5-1 and J is TRBJ1-2; D gene uncertain. Deletions cut 0 bases from V and 2 bases from J, with 5 bases between. Germline CDR1 reads SGHRS; CDR2 reads YFSETQ. The CDR3 has 13 amino acids. The CDR3 coding sequence is TGCGCCAGCAGCTTGGCGTCCAACTATGGCTACACCTTC. Its protein is CASSLASNYGYTF.

This clone was detected only a few times. This chain joins TRBV6-6 and TRBJ2-1; D perhaps matches TRBD1 (6 bases). Germline V gene lookup returns CDR1 MNHNY and CDR2 SVGAGI (reference sequence). This CDR3 is 15 amino acids long. The V and J ends lost 5 bases and 8 bases respectively, with 19 bases between them. The CDR3: CASSQPGQSRDEQFF. In DNA, the CDR3 is TGTGCCAGCAGTCAACCCGGACAGTCCCGGGATGAGCAGTTCTTC.

V gene TRBV6-5 combines with J gene TRBJ1-3; unclear D gene. Trimming left V 2 bases short and J 0 bases short, with 11 bases between. This CDR3 comprises 16 residues. CDR1 MNHEY and CDR2 SVGAGI come from the germline V gene. CDR3 nucleotide sequence: TGTGCCAGCAGTTACGGTAGTTTAAGCTCTGGAAACACCATATATTTT. Protein sequence: CASSYGSLSSGNTIYF.

The V and J genes are TRBV27 and TRBJ2-2, with 10 bases matching TRBD1. The ends lost 4 bases at V and 4 bases at J; junction bases unmatched: 6. The germline CDR1 and CDR2 sequences are MNHEY and SMNVEV (reference sequence). This CDR3 region has 16 residues. The DNA of the CDR3 is TGTGCCAGCAGTTACTCGGACAGGGGGAGCACCGGGGAGCTGTTTTTT. This translates into CASSYSDRGSTGELFF.

The rearrangement links TRBV6-1 to TRBJ1-2; 9 bases align to TRBD1. CDR1 MNHNS and CDR2 SASEGT come from the germline V gene. Trimming at V came to 9 bases and at J to 7 bases, leaving 9 bases not matched to a gene. This CDR3 region has 13 residues. The DNA of the CDR3 is TGTGCCAGTCATACAGGGGGCGTTAGTGGCTACACCTTC. Protein product: CASHTGGVSGYTF.

J is TRBJ1-1 and V is TRBV6-6; D remains unclear. V shed 3 bases and J shed 1 base, with 9 bases lying between them. The CDR3 has 14 residues. CDR1 is MNHNY, CDR2 SVGAGI, per germline (reference sequence). The CDR3: CASSYRHTNTEAFF. Here the CDR3 DNA reads TGTGCCAGCAGTTATAGGCACACGAACACTGAAGCTTTCTTT.

The chain joins TRBV19 to TRBJ1-2; maybe TRBD1 (6 bases). V was cut by 7 bases and J by 0 bases, with 12 bases left in between. The CDR3 contains 14 residues. In germline, CDR1 is LNHDA, CDR2 SQIVND (reference sequence). The DNA of the CDR3 is TGTGCCAGTACCCCAGGACAGACTAACTATGGCTACACCTTC. Residues: CASTPGQTNYGYTF.

This chain joins TRBV6-6 and TRBJ1-5; 7 bases are a match to TRBD1. This CDR3 has 14 residues. The V segment lost 5 bases and the J segment 14 bases; nucleotides outside the gene matches: 15. Germline-derived CDR1 and CDR2 are MNHNY and SVGAGI (reference sequence). CDR3 bases: TGTGCCAGCAGTCAGAACAACCTGGACAGGTCCAAGCATTTT. Amino acids: CASSQNNLDRSKHF.

The V and J genes are TRBV28 and TRBJ2-7, with a tentative D call TRBD1 (5 bases). V was trimmed by 2 bases and J by 6 bases, leaving 14 bases between them. The CDR3 runs 14 residues. Germline lookup yields CDR1 MDHEN and CDR2 SYDVKM. The CDR3 nucleotides are TGTGCCAGCAGTTTAATTCGCTGGGGCGCCGAGCAGTACTTC. Amino acids: CASSLIRWGAEQYF.

J is TRBJ1-6 and V is TRBV19, with 9 bases that match TRBD1. The germline gives CDR1 LNHDA, CDR2 SQIVND (reference sequence). Trimming at V came to 6 bases and at J to 0 bases, leaving 0 bases not matched to a gene. This CDR3 comprises 15 residues. CDR3 sequence (DNA): TGTGCCAGTAGGACAGGGGGCTCCTATAATTCACCCCTCCACTTT. Its translation is CASRTGGSYNSPLHF.

The chain links TRBV6-1 to TRBJ2-5; no clear D. The CDR3 sequence is 11 residues long. V was trimmed by 3 bases and J by 4 bases, leaving 3 bases between them. The germline gives CDR1 MNHNS, CDR2 SASEGT. The CDR3 is CASSEGETQYF. DNA for the CDR3: TGTGCCAGCAGTGAGGGAGAGACCCAGTACTTC.